The next 29 T cell receptor beta chains were all read from a single sample in a study of blood T cell repertoires in COVID-19. Generated by immunoSEQ multiplex PCR, the TCRdb table keeps only in-frame clones and is missing some. The sample shows about 300,000 clones, around 89% of them seen only once. Source material: peripheral blood. These receptors were collected from a man aged 40-49 years with acute or convalescent COVID-19.

This chain links TRBV15 with TRBJ1-1; D might be TRBD1 (6 bases). CDR3 length: 14 amino acids. CDR1 is LNHNV, CDR2 YYDKDF, per germline (reference sequence). Trimming left V 5 bases short and J 4 bases short, with 14 bases between. CDR3 DNA sequence: TGTGCCACCAGCCAACAGGGTCTGGGCACTGAAGCTTTCTTT. Translated: CATSQQGLGTEAFF.

The chain couples TRBV6-1 to TRBJ2-6; D remains ambiguous. The germline V and J ends were trimmed by 3 bases and 4 bases, with 10 bases remaining between them. Per germline, CDR1 MNHNS and CDR2 SASEGT. The CDR3 has 15 amino acids. Here the CDR3 DNA reads TGTGCCAGCAGTGAGGTAGCTACCGGGGCCAACGTCCTGACTTTC. Protein: CASSEVATGANVLTF.

The J gene is TRBJ2-5, the V gene TRBV6-5; TRBD2 matches 8 bases. The germline gives CDR1 MNHEY, CDR2 SVGAGI. V shed 8 bases and J 2 bases; nucleotides not matched to a gene: 4. The CDR3 contains 13 residues. CDR3 nucleotide sequence: TGTGCCAGCTCACCGGGGGGGCAAGAGACCCAGTACTTC. Translation: CASSPGGQETQYF.

CDR3 in DNA: TGTGCCAGCAGCCAAGATTGGGACAGCTATGGCTACACCTTC. The encoded protein is CASSQDWDSYGYTF. The V and J genes are TRBV3-1 (or the pseudogene TRBV3-2) and TRBJ1-2; 7 bases are shared with TRBD1. This CDR3 spans 14 amino acids. V shed 0 bases, J shed 4 bases, and the junction held 2 bases outside the gene matches. CDR1 is LGHDT and CDR2 is YNNKEL in the germline V gene (reference sequence).

The gene calls are TRBV2 and TRBJ1-1, with 10 bases lining up with TRBD1. Germline V gene lookup returns CDR1 SNHLY and CDR2 FYNNEI. After removal of 6 bases from V and 7 bases from J, the junction contained 8 bases not matched to a gene. The length of the CDR3 is 14 residues. The CDR3 DNA reads as TGTGCCAGCAGCCCCGGACAGGGGGATGGTGAAGCTTTCTTT. Translation gives CASSPGQGDGEAFF.

CDR3 residues: CASSLSLPGQRYFYNEQFF. In DNA form, the CDR3 reads TGTGCCAGCAGCTTAAGTCTTCCGGGACAGCGATATTTTTACAATGAGCAGTTCTTC. The V gene is TRBV7-2, the J gene TRBJ2-1, with 7 bases identical to TRBD1. After removal of 2 bases from V and 4 bases from J, the junction contained 17 bases not matched to a gene. The CDR3 extends over 19 amino acids. Germline V gene data show CDR1 as SGHTA and CDR2 as FQGNSA.

The J gene is TRBJ2-2, the V gene TRBV4-2; 7 positions match TRBD1. CDR1 and CDR2 from the germline V gene are LGHNA and YNFKEQ. Trimming cost V 8 bases and J 3 bases; bases outside gene matches: 6. The CDR3 is made up of 14 amino acids. This chain's CDR3 is CASVRDRHTGELFF. The CDR3 DNA sequence: TGTGCCAGCGTCCGGGACAGACACACCGGGGAGCTGTTTTTT.

The rearrangement links TRBV21-1 to TRBJ2-1; the table's D call of TRBD2 was not tested on the DNA. TRBV21-1 represents a pseudogene. The CDR3 length is 17 residues. The CDR3 sequence is CASSKGKRGVRYNEQFF. In nucleotides, the CDR3 is TGTGCCAGCAGCAAAGGGAAGCGGGGGGTTAGGTACAATGAGCAGTTCTTC.

CDR3 amino acids: CASSYRQGARNEQFF. The CDR3 coding sequence is TGTGCCAGCAGTTACAGACAGGGGGCCAGGAATGAGCAGTTCTTC. The J gene is TRBJ2-1, the V gene TRBV6-6; the match to TRBD1 covers 10 bases. The CDR3 length is 15 residues. Unmatched junction bases numbered 5, after V lost 2 bases and J lost 7 bases. From germline, CDR1 is MNHNY and CDR2 SVGAGI (reference sequence).

The chain employs TRBV18 and TRBJ1-2; 7 positions agree with TRBD1. After removal of 3 bases from V and 4 bases from J, the junction contained 11 bases not matched to a gene. The CDR3 consists of 16 residues. The germline V gene encodes CDR1 KGHSH and CDR2 LQKENI. In DNA, the CDR3 is TGTGCCAGCTCACCGACCACCGGACAGGCCGGCTATGGCTACACCTTC. Residues: CASSPTTGQAGYGYTF.

The rearrangement uses TRBV7-9 and TRBJ2-7, with a possible D match to TRBD2 (7 bases). The CDR3 has 14 residues. Deletions cut 5 bases from V and 2 bases from J, with 13 bases between. Germline CDR1 and CDR2: SEHNR and FQNEAQ (reference sequence). The CDR3 nucleotides read TGTGCCAGCAGCCTCGGGGGGCGTACCTACGAGCAGTACTTC. This codes for CASSLGGRTYEQYF.

J is TRBJ2-1 and V is TRBV29-1; D is perhaps TRBD2 (5 bases). The germline V gene has CDR1 SQVTM and CDR2 ANQGSEA. The V end was cut by 5 bases, the J end by 3 bases, with 11 bases between. The CDR3 totals 13 residues. DNA of the CDR3: TGCAGCGTTCGGCGGGCTAGCTACAATGAGCAGTTCTTC. Translated, it gives CSVRRASYNEQFF.

The chain has TRBV4-1 and TRBJ1-1; 7 bases agree with TRBD1. The CDR3 has 15 residues. The germline gives CDR1 MGHRA, CDR2 YSYEKL. V was pared by 1 base and J by 6 bases, with 8 bases of the junction left unmatched. The CDR3 spells CASSQAGRGQAEAFF. In nucleotides, the CDR3 is TGCGCCAGCAGCCAAGCGGGAAGGGGGCAGGCTGAAGCTTTCTTT.

This chain links TRBV24-1 with TRBJ2-1, with 7 positions matching TRBD1. CDR1 and CDR2 (germline): KGHDR, SFDVKD. With 0 bases clipped from V and 9 bases from J, the junction kept 7 bases outside the gene matches. The CDR3 runs 15 residues. The CDR3: CATSDLPGGKGEQFF. CDR3 DNA: TGTGCCACCAGTGATTTGCCAGGGGGAAAAGGTGAGCAGTTCTTC.

The CDR3 DNA follows: TGTGCCAGCAGCCGGGGGGTAGGACAGTGGACTGAAGCTTTCTTT. It specifies CASSRGVGQWTEAFF. V and J are TRBV7-2 and TRBJ1-1; D is possibly TRBD1 (6 bases). V was trimmed by 5 bases and J by 5 bases, leaving 18 bases between them. CDR1 and CDR2 from the germline V gene are SGHTA and FQGNSA. The CDR3 loop spans 15 amino acids.

This clone was seen once. This chain uses TRBV7-9 with TRBJ1-1, with 9 bases fitting TRBD1. The CDR3 loop spans 16 amino acids. From germline, CDR1 is SEHNR and CDR2 FQNEAQ (reference sequence). V trimming: 5 bases; J trimming: 7 bases; junction bases outside the gene matches: 14. The CDR3, as DNA: TGTGCCAGCAGCCCTGCCGGGACAGGGCGAGGTGGTGAAGCTTTCTTT. This encodes CASSPAGTGRGGEAFF.

The J gene is TRBJ1-1, the V gene TRBV27; a weak D match, TRBD1 (6 bases). Trimming left V 4 bases short and J 0 bases short, with 9 bases between. The CDR3 has 14 residues. Germline loops: CDR1 MNHEY, CDR2 SMNVEV (reference sequence). As DNA, the CDR3 is TGTGCCAGCAGTTCGGGGACATTGAACACTGAAGCTTTCTTT. It translates to CASSSGTLNTEAFF.

This clone was detected only a few times. The chain links TRBV2 to TRBJ1-2; 10 bases map to TRBD1. V was clipped by 4 bases and J by 4 bases; unmatched bases: 6. The CDR3 runs to 15 residues. Germline CDR1 and CDR2: SNHLY and FYNNEI. This CDR3 reads CASSGDRGSSYGYTF. The CDR3 DNA reads TGTGCCAGCAGTGGGGACAGGGGATCGAGCTATGGCTACACCTTC.

This clone was detected a few times. The V and J genes are TRBV3-1 (or the pseudogene TRBV3-2) and TRBJ1-1; 7 bases fit TRBD1. Germline CDR1 reads LGHDT; CDR2 reads YNNKEL (reference sequence). The CDR3 spans 14 residues. The J segment lost 2 bases and the V segment lost 4 bases, leaving 4 bases of the junction unmatched. The CDR3 here is CASSPTGANTEAFF. The CDR3 region has the DNA TGTGCCAGCAGCCCTACAGGGGCTAACACTGAAGCTTTCTTT.

The chain joins TRBV12-3 or TRBV12-4 to TRBJ1-2; D is perhaps TRBD1 (5 bases). V lost 7 bases, J lost 10 bases, and 16 bases lay in between. CDR3 length: 12 residues. The CDR3 protein is CASNSRGMAYTF. CDR3 nucleotide sequence: TGTGCCAGCAACTCTAGGGGAATGGCCTACACCTTC.

The V and J genes are TRBV5-5 and TRBJ1-5; 9 bases line up with TRBD1. Losses at the gene ends were 4 bases for V and 3 bases for J; bases not matched to a gene: 5. The CDR3 is 15 amino acids. Germline-derived CDR1 and CDR2 are SGHKS and YYEKEE (reference sequence). CDR3 in DNA: TGTGCCAGCAGCCCCGGACAGGGGTACAATCAGCCCCAGCATTTT. Translating gives CASSPGQGYNQPQHF.

The chain couples TRBV5-1 to TRBJ1-2; 8 positions agree with TRBD1. With V trimmed by 4 bases and J by 8 bases, 10 bases remained unmatched. In germline, CDR1 is SGHRS, CDR2 YFSETQ. The CDR3 totals 14 residues. For the CDR3, the DNA is TGCGCCAGCAGCCTCGCAGACAGGGGAAAAGGCTACACCTTC. Its translation: CASSLADRGKGYTF.

This sequence joins TRBV7-2 and TRBJ1-5; a possible D gene is TRBD1 (5 bases). This CDR3 contains 14 residues. V lost 8 bases and J 3 bases, leaving 14 bases between the germline ends. Per germline, CDR1 SGHTA and CDR2 FQGNSA. In nucleotides, the CDR3 is TGTGCCAGCGGAGACAGCAATTACAATCAGCCCCAGCATTTT. This gives the protein CASGDSNYNQPQHF.

In DNA, the CDR3 is TGTGCCAGCAGCGGGGGGACAGCGATCAATCAGCCCCAGCATTTT. This encodes CASSGGTAINQPQHF. This chain links TRBV5-5 with TRBJ1-5, with 7 bases aligning to TRBD1. Germline CDR1 and CDR2: SGHKS and YYEKEE (reference sequence). The CDR3 spans 15 residues. Trimming cost V 4 bases and J 3 bases; bases outside gene matches: 7.

The V call is TRBV29-1, the J call TRBJ2-7; 7 nucleotides match TRBD2. There are 15 residues in the CDR3. V gave up 0 bases and J gave up 0 bases; unmatched junction bases: 5. The germline V gene encodes CDR1 SQVTM and CDR2 ANQGSEA. As DNA, the CDR3 is TGCAGCGTTGAAGAGAGGGGCGGGAGCTCCTACGAGCAGTACTTC. This translates into CSVEERGGSSYEQYF.

V gene TRBV9 combines with J gene TRBJ2-1; 7 positions agree with TRBD2. With 3 bases clipped from V and 8 bases from J, the junction kept 5 bases outside the gene matches. This CDR3 contains 13 residues. Germline assignment: CDR1 SGDLS and CDR2 YYNGEE. CDR3 nucleotide sequence: TGTGCCAGCAGCGCGACTAGCTTCCATGAGCAGTTCTTC. Protein: CASSATSFHEQFF.

This rearrangement joins TRBV25-1 to TRBJ1-2; D is perhaps TRBD1 (6 bases). The CDR3 consists of 12 residues. Germline-derived CDR1 and CDR2 are MGHDK and SYGVNS. The V and J ends lost 6 bases and 8 bases respectively, with 13 bases between them. The CDR3 spells CASSLQGWGYTF. The DNA of the CDR3 is TGTGCCAGCAGCTTACAGGGCTGGGGCTACACCTTC.

J is TRBJ2-1 and V is TRBV24-1, with D possibly being TRBD2 (6 bases). Germline-derived CDR1 and CDR2 are KGHDR and SFDVKD. This CDR3 is built from 16 residues. The germline V and J ends were trimmed by 3 bases and 10 bases, with 21 bases remaining between them. CDR3 bases: TGTGCCACCAGTGATGCGGGAACAGACTTCATAGGGGAGCAGTTCTTC. This codes for CATSDAGTDFIGEQFF.

CDR3 protein: CALKLAGVLTDTQYF. CDR3 nucleotide sequence: TGTGCCTTAAAACTAGCGGGGGTTCTCACAGATACGCAGTATTTT. This sequence joins TRBV30 and TRBJ2-3; 11 bases are a match to TRBD2. The germline V gene has CDR1 GTSNPN and CDR2 SVGIG (reference sequence). V was pared by 7 bases and J by 2 bases, with 8 bases of the junction left unmatched. This CDR3 has 15 residues.